This TCR beta chain was identified during a study of cytomegalovirus exposure and HLA in healthy donors. CDR1 and CDR2 from the germline V gene are SNHLY and FYNNEI. V was shortened by 4 bases and J by 5 bases, with 14 bases between the two germline ends. There are 15 residues in the CDR3. Profiled with immunoSEQ multiplex PCR; TCRdb holds only in-frame clones, not every one. The sample yields more than 85,000 clones, about 88% seen once. About this clone: The antigen is unknown.

Study-wide points: Rarity marked most TCR sequences, yet some public TCRs occurred in many donors. The authors confirmed in vitro that three CMV-associated chains were specific for CMV antigens.

The V and J genes are TRBV2 and TRBJ2-2, with TRBD2 as a possible D gene (6 bases). The sample comprised PBMCs. The clonotype was recovered from a young woman in good health and CMV-seronegative. The DNA of the CDR3 is TGTGCCAGCAGTGGGCTAGCGAGGCGTACCGGGGAGCTGTTTTTT. Translated: CASSGLARRTGELFF.